The next 19 T cell receptor beta chains were all read from a single sample in a study of beta chain features in type 1 diabetes (dated by TCRdb to 2016 to 2018). Library prep was done by the immunoSEQ multiplex PCR assay. The entire amount of isolated RNA was reverse transcribed using the High Capacity cDNA Reverse Transcription Kit, so the sequenced TCRB transcripts were expressed ones. As stored in TCRdb, this immuneACCESS dataset retains in-frame rearrangements with V and J assigned. A fraction of the clones does not appear; measured against another copy, unresolved V genes explain less than half of the discrepancy, and the remainder lacks a known reason. In this sample the table shows 600,000 to 650,000 clones, about a sixth of which occur a single time. The ten largest clonotypes hold around 0.1% of the sample. Sequencing was done on a sample of naive CD4+ T cells from blood. The sample's cell subset or site label, in plain terms: true naive CD4+ T cells. These receptor sequences come from a man aged 18-30 years in good health.

The sample holds a few counts of this clone. The rearrangement uses TRBV7-9 and TRBJ2-4, with 10 bases identical to TRBD1. The CDR3 loop spans 15 amino acids. CDR1 is SEHNR and CDR2 is FQNEAQ in the germline V gene (reference sequence). The V segment lost 3 bases and the J segment 8 bases; nucleotides outside the gene matches: 7. CDR3 in amino acids: CASSFGTGVVDIQYF. Written as DNA, the CDR3 is TGTGCCAGCAGCTTCGGGACAGGGGTGGTTGACATTCAGTACTTC.

This clone was found a few times. CDR3 in amino acids: CASKAEGGLAYEQYF. CDR3 DNA: TGTGCCAGCAAAGCAGAAGGGGGCCTCGCCTACGAGCAGTACTTC. The rearrangement joins TRBV2 to TRBJ2-7; 7 bases line up with TRBD1. CDR1 SNHLY and CDR2 FYNNEI come from the germline V gene. CDR3 length: 15 residues. Unmatched junction bases numbered 11, after V lost 7 bases and J lost 2 bases.

The V and J genes are TRBV7-3 and TRBJ2-1; D call uncertain. The V end was cut by 2 bases, the J end by 5 bases, with 13 bases between. Germline V CDR1 and CDR2: SGHTA, FQGTGA. The CDR3 extends over 15 amino acids. CDR3 DNA: TGTGCCAGCAGCTTATCTACGAAACGAAACAATGAGCAGTTCTTC. Encoded protein: CASSLSTKRNNEQFF.

This clone was detected a few times. The chain is built from TRBV7-3 and TRBJ2-7, with 7 bases identical to TRBD1. The ends lost 3 bases at V and 3 bases at J; junction bases unmatched: 11. The germline CDR1 and CDR2 sequences are SGHTA and FQGTGA. This CDR3 region has 16 residues. The CDR3 loop is CASSLASGTAYYEQYF. DNA of the CDR3: TGTGCCAGCAGCTTGGCCTCCGGGACAGCCTACTACGAGCAGTACTTC. Using reference TRBV7-3 and TRBJ2-7 for the parts outside the CDR3, the full variable domain is GAGVSQTPSNKVTEKGKYVELRCDPISGHTALYWYRQSLGQGPEFLIYFQGTGAADDSGLPNDRFFAVRPEGSVSTLKIQRTERGDSAVYLCASSLASGTAYYEQYFGPGTRLTVT.

The gene calls are TRBV5-4 and TRBJ2-1; tentatively, D is TRBD2 (5 bases). Trimming shortened V by 3 bases and J by 6 bases, and 16 bases separated the two germline ends. The CDR3 contains 15 residues. Germline CDR1 and CDR2: SGHNT and YYREEE (reference sequence). CDR3 residues: CASSYGSGAGNEQFF. CDR3 nucleotides: TGTGCCAGCAGCTACGGTTCTGGCGCGGGCAATGAGCAGTTCTTC.

This chain connects TRBV30 to TRBJ1-1, with D possibly being TRBD1 (5 bases). The CDR3 loop spans 14 amino acids. Per the germline V gene, CDR1 is GTSNPN and CDR2 is SVGIG (reference sequence). V was pared by 2 bases and J by 1 base, with 11 bases between. CDR3 in amino acids: CAWSRGVSNTEAFF. In DNA, the CDR3 is TGTGCCTGGAGTCGAGGGGTTTCGAACACTGAAGCTTTCTTT.

This rearrangement joins TRBV5-1 to TRBJ1-3; D remains ambiguous. Germline V gene sequence: CDR1 SGHRS, CDR2 YFSETQ. The CDR3 is made up of 15 amino acids. Deletions cut 2 bases from V and 0 bases from J, with 9 bases between. The CDR3 region has the DNA TGCGCCAGCAGCTTCAATCCAGCCTCTGGAAACACCATATATTTT. This gives the protein CASSFNPASGNTIYF.

This clone turned up a few times. This chain joins TRBV29-1 and TRBJ2-7, with D perhaps TRBD2 (5 bases). Trimming removed 2 bases from V and 4 bases from J, with 21 bases in between. From germline, CDR1 is SQVTM and CDR2 ANQGSEA. This CDR3 region has 16 residues. The DNA for the CDR3 is TGCAGCGTTGAAACTATACTATCGGGGTCGGCGTACGAGCAGTACTTC. It encodes CSVETILSGSAYEQYF.

Turning to this clone: Other DNA sequences in this specimen translate into the identical CDR3. The chain couples TRBV28 to TRBJ1-1, with D unresolved. The germline CDR1 and CDR2 sequences are MDHEN and SYDVKM. This CDR3 is built from 12 residues. V shed 3 bases and J shed 5 bases, with 7 bases lying between them. The CDR3 here is CASSLSRTEAFF. The CDR3 DNA sequence: TGTGCCAGCAGTTTGTCGAGGACTGAAGCTTTCTTT.

This chain connects TRBV4-2 to TRBJ2-5, with D uncertain. Germline V CDR1 and CDR2: LGHNA, YNFKEQ. V dropped 1 base and J dropped 5 bases, with 11 bases sitting between them. The CDR3 sequence is 14 residues long. CDR3 loop: CASSQGRSWETQYF. Here the CDR3 DNA reads TGTGCCAGCAGCCAAGGGCGGTCCTGGGAGACCCAGTACTTC.

For this clone: The identical CDR3 is also encoded by other nucleotide sequences in the sample. The chain joins TRBV28 to TRBJ2-1, with no clear D. V was clipped by 4 bases and J by 0 bases, with 10 bases between them. The CDR3 runs 15 residues. From germline, CDR1 is MDHEN and CDR2 SYDVKM. CDR3 nucleotides: TGTGCCAGCAGTTCACGGGCTAGCTCCTACAATGAGCAGTTCTTC. Translation gives CASSSRASSYNEQFF.

This clone was counted between two and nine times. The chain links TRBV23-1 to TRBJ2-4, with 12 positions matching TRBD1. TRBV23-1 is filed as an ORF, its function uncertain. The V segment lost 4 bases and the J segment 6 bases; nucleotides outside the gene matches: 4. This CDR3 spans 15 amino acids. The CDR3 loop reads CASSLVGQGANIQYF. The CDR3 bases are TGCGCCAGCAGTCTGGTGGGACAGGGGGCAAACATTCAGTACTTC.

This clone was picked up a small number of times. The chain uses TRBV7-3 and TRBJ2-1; 13 bases are a match to TRBD2. The V segment lost 5 bases and the J segment 4 bases; nucleotides outside the gene matches: 5. The CDR3 sequence is 16 residues long. Germline CDR1 and CDR2: SGHTA and FQGTGA. The CDR3 nucleotides read TGTGCCAGCAGCGACCGGACTAGCGGGAGTTACAATGAGCAGTTCTTC. Translation gives CASSDRTSGSYNEQFF.

The table lists this clone with a few counts. At the DNA level, this CDR3 is encoded by other sequences in the same sample as well. The gene calls are TRBV6-6 and TRBJ2-3, with a tentative D call TRBD1 (5 bases). In germline, CDR1 is MNHNY, CDR2 SVGAGI (reference sequence). With 7 bases removed from V and 0 bases from J, the gap between germline ends came to 5 bases. The CDR3 has 12 residues. The CDR3 sequence is CASKGSTDTQYF. The CDR3 DNA follows: TGTGCCAGCAAGGGGAGCACAGATACGCAGTATTTT.

This clone was picked up a small number of times. The rearrangement joins TRBV7-2 to TRBJ1-1; weak D call: TRBD1 (6 bases). V lost 5 bases and J 7 bases, leaving 14 bases between the germline ends. CDR1 and CDR2 from the germline V gene are SGHTA and FQGNSA. The CDR3 runs 13 residues. In DNA, the CDR3 is TGTGCCAGCAGCCCAGGGACAACCCGTGAAGCTTTCTTT. Translation: CASSPGTTREAFF.

This chain connects TRBV5-4 to TRBJ2-7, with 8 bases aligning to TRBD2. Germline V gives CDR1 SGHNT, CDR2 YYREEE (reference sequence). V dropped 3 bases and J dropped 2; count of bases not matched to a gene: 10. This CDR3 is built from 16 residues. The CDR3 nucleotides are TGTGCCAGCAGCTCGGGAGGGGGGGCGAGACCCTACGAGCAGTACTTC. Encoded protein: CASSSGGGARPYEQYF.

The chain uses TRBV10-2 and TRBJ1-1; unclear D gene. This CDR3 contains 12 residues. CDR1 WSHSY and CDR2 SAAADI come from the germline V gene. V dropped 4 bases and J dropped 0 bases, with 3 bases sitting between them. CDR3 sequence: CASSAVNTEAFF. Written as DNA, the CDR3 is TGCGCCAGCAGTGCGGTGAACACTGAAGCTTTCTTT.

With regard to this clone: Other nucleotide sequences from this sample produce the same CDR3. The CDR3 DNA follows: TGCGCCAGCAGCTTGGAGCGGGGAACAGATACGCAGTATTTT. This sequence encodes CASSLERGTDTQYF. The V and J genes are TRBV5-1 and TRBJ2-3; 7 nucleotides line up with TRBD2. The CDR3 sequence is 14 residues long. V shed 0 bases and J 3 bases; nucleotides not matched to a gene: 1. Germline V gives CDR1 SGHRS, CDR2 YFSETQ.

The sample holds a few counts of this clone. V usage is TRBV6-6 and J usage is TRBJ2-7; maybe TRBD1 (6 bases). The V and J ends lost 2 bases and 3 bases respectively, with 17 bases between them. The CDR3 is 16 residues long. Germline V gene lookup returns CDR1 MNHNY and CDR2 SVGAGI (reference sequence). In DNA, the CDR3 is TGTGCCAGCAGTTACCGTCCCCCGGGACACAACTACGAGCAGTACTTC. Protein: CASSYRPPGHNYEQYF.